This T cell receptor beta chain comes out of a study of blood T cell repertoires in COVID-19. For the study at large: The samples span acute and convalescent COVID-19 from the United States, Italy and Spain. PBMCs, B-cell-depleted T cells, or T cells were the source of the cDNA or gDNA that made up the material.

CDR1 is SGHTA, CDR2 FQGTGA, per germline. The V and J ends lost 4 bases and 2 bases respectively, with 8 bases between them. The CDR3 loop spans 13 amino acids. Cohort 3 donors counted as recovered after two negative PCRs, clearance, or resolved symptoms. In the source study's methods: Amplification with reference gene primers provided the estimates of nucleated cell counts. Generated by immunoSEQ multiplex PCR, the TCRdb table keeps only in-frame clones and is missing some. That table furnishes V, J and clone size, whereas the DNA furnished D and trimming. The table records over 120,000 clones, 75% to 90% of them present only once.

V and J are TRBV7-3 and TRBJ1-1; D unresolved. Sequencing used PBMCs or T cells enriched from blood (not recorded which). The receptor's source is a man over 45 who had recovered from COVID-19. The DNA of the CDR3 is TGTGCCAGCAGCTCCTCTCCCAACACTGAAGCTTTCTTT. Protein: CASSSSPNTEAFF.